The 5 T cell receptor beta chains below all came from one sample that was sequenced in a study of blood T cell repertoires in COVID-19. This table comes from immunoSEQ multiplex PCR, and its TCRdb copy is limited to in-frame clones, with some not included. This sample has some 150,000 clones; less than 90% occur once, and the top ten carry about 4.4%. The specimen sequenced was PBMCs or T cells enriched from blood (not recorded which). Receptor source: a woman aged 45-60 years who had recovered from COVID-19.

The V gene is TRBV6-5, the J gene TRBJ2-3; D may be TRBD1 (6 bases). The CDR3 runs to 14 residues. Trimming removed 8 bases from V and 1 base from J, with 13 bases in between. The V gene's germline CDR1 is MNHEY and CDR2 SVGAGI. The CDR3 nucleotides read TGTGCCAGCTCAAGGGGGTACGGCACAGATACGCAGTATTTT. It codes for CASSRGYGTDTQYF.

The CDR3 coding sequence is TGTGCCAGCAGCCATACGAGGGTGATGTACAATGAGCAGTTCTTC. It is translated as CASSHTRVMYNEQFF. The chain recombines TRBV5-6 with TRBJ2-1, with D perhaps matching TRBD2 (5 bases). Germline-derived CDR1 and CDR2 are SGHDT and YYEEEE. The CDR3 length is 15 residues. V was cut by 4 bases and J by 4 bases, with 15 bases left in between.

This chain connects TRBV7-9 to TRBJ1-2; D remains unclear. CDR1 and CDR2 from the germline V gene are SEHNR and FQNEAQ (reference sequence). This CDR3 spans 15 amino acids. The germline V and J ends were trimmed by 5 bases and 1 base, with 14 bases remaining between them. Written as DNA, the CDR3 is TGTGCCAGCAGCCTGGTGCCGGGGTTTAACTATGGCTACACCTTC. Amino acids: CASSLVPGFNYGYTF.

The CDR3 spells CASSVPGGSGRNEQFF. The CDR3 DNA follows: TGTGCCAGCAGTGTCCCCGGGGGGAGTGGGAGGAATGAGCAGTTCTTC. V and J are TRBV6-1 and TRBJ2-1; 7 bases map to TRBD2. The V segment lost 4 bases and the J segment 7 bases; nucleotides outside the gene matches: 13. There are 16 residues in the CDR3. CDR1 MNHNS and CDR2 SASEGT come from the germline V gene.

The rearrangement uses TRBV27 and TRBJ1-5; TRBD1 might be the D (6 bases). This CDR3 contains 17 residues. The germline V and J ends were trimmed by 4 bases and 5 bases, with 21 bases remaining between them. The germline CDR1 and CDR2 sequences are MNHEY and SMNVEV (reference sequence). CDR3 DNA sequence: TGTGCCAGCAGTTCAATACGGAACAGGGCCGACTATCAGCCCCAGCATTTT. Amino acids: CASSSIRNRADYQPQHF.